The subject of this entry is one T cell receptor (beta chain). Authors' methods: Amplification with reference gene primers provided the estimates of nucleated cell counts. Repertoires were generated with immunoSEQ multiplex PCR, while TCRdb's copy carries only in-frame clones and drops some. V, J and clone size were drawn from that table, and D and trimming were deduced from the DNA. There are about 320,000 clones in the sample; 85% occur only once, and around 1.9% lies in the top ten. This specimen comes from a study of blood T cell repertoires in COVID-19. About the study: PBMCs, B-cell-depleted T cells, or T cells provided the cDNA or gDNA that made up the material.

Germline V gives CDR1 SNHLY, CDR2 FYNNEI. The CDR3 is 16 residues long. Trimming at V came to 2 bases and at J to 9 bases, leaving 11 bases not matched to a gene. The sequencing input was PBMCs or T cells enriched from blood (not recorded which). The sequence was obtained from a woman between 25 and 40 years old who had been exposed to COVID-19. V usage is TRBV2 and J usage is TRBJ2-4, with 9 bases that match TRBD2. DNA for the CDR3: TGTGCCAGCAGTGAAAGCGGGGCTAGCGGGATGGGCATTCAGTACTTC. It yields the protein CASSESGASGMGIQYF.